This T cell receptor (beta chain) was captured by sequencing in a study of blood T cell repertoires in COVID-19. About the study: The United States, Italy and Spain provided the acute and convalescent COVID-19 samples. T cells, B-cell-depleted T cells, or PBMCs provided the cDNA or gDNA that served as material.

The CDR3 spans 15 residues. Germline CDR1 SGHAT, CDR2 FQNNGV. V gave up 5 bases and J gave up 2 bases; unmatched junction bases: 8. As processed by the authors: Amplification with reference gene primers provided the estimates of nucleated cell counts. Sequencing was performed with immunoSEQ multiplex PCR; in TCRdb, only in-frame clones are kept and a portion is missing. D and trimming come from the DNA, and the V and J calls and clone size come from that table. The profile shows about 140,000 clones, over 80% of them singletons. Material for sequencing was peripheral blood. The chain links TRBV11-2 to TRBJ1-2; TRBD1 agrees at 7 bases. The receptor's source is a woman at least 80 years old with acute or convalescent COVID-19. The CDR3 loop reads CASSPGATGNYGYTF. The CDR3 DNA sequence: TGTGCCAGCAGCCCCGGAGCGACAGGGAACTATGGCTACACCTTC. The entire variable domain, with the rest obtained from reference TRBV11-2 and TRBJ1-2, is as follows: EAGVAQSPRYKIIEKRQSVAFWCNPISGHATLYWYQQILGQGPKLLIQFQNNGVVDDSQLPKDRFSAERLKGVDSTLKIQPAKLEDSAVYLCASSPGATGNYGYTFGSGTRLTVV.